This entry lists 31 T cell receptor beta chains sequenced from one sample in a study of monozygotic twins with inflammatory bowel disease. With the 5' RACE reads reprocessed, TCRdb shows one record per CDR3 protein and no DNA. This sample's table has 90,000 to 110,000 distinct CDR3 sequences. The source material was blood. All receptors derive from a human donor with ulcerative colitis or Crohn's disease, or a healthy co-twin of an affected twin (not recorded which).

The chain is built from TRBV11-2 and TRBJ2-1; TCRdb selects TRBD2, and the lack of DNA leaves this call unchecked. CDR1 is SGHAT and CDR2 is FQNNGV in the germline V gene. The CDR3 is 15 residues long. The CDR3 spells CASSPIQGRGNEQFF.

This CDR3 reads CASSLWAGQYF. The rearrangement links TRBV7-8 to TRBJ2-7. The CDR3 covers 11 residues. The germline CDR1 and CDR2 sequences are SGHVS and FQNEAQ.

The V call is TRBV7-9, the J call TRBJ2-5; the D call from TCRdb, TRBD1, cannot be confirmed without DNA. From germline, CDR1 is SEHNR and CDR2 FQNEAQ (reference sequence). CDR3 length equals 15 residues. The chain's CDR3 is CASSLVSGGAETQYF.

This chain links TRBV30 with TRBJ1-1. Germline lookup yields CDR1 GTSNPN and CDR2 SVGIG (reference sequence). The CDR3 covers 12 residues. CDR3 sequence: CAWSVSNIEAFF. The variable domain in full, with the rest retrieved from reference TRBV30 and TRBJ1-1, is SQTIHQWPATLVQPVGSPLSLECTVEGTSNPNLYWYRQAAGRGLQLLFYSVGIGQISSEVPQNLSASRPQDRQFILSSKKLLLSDSGFYLCAWSVSNIEAFFGQGTRLTVV.

The rearrangement joins TRBV5-4 to TRBJ2-3; TCRdb outputs TRBD2, but without DNA this stays unchecked. This CDR3 is 15 amino acids long. Germline CDR1 is SGHNT and CDR2 is YYREEE (reference sequence). This chain's CDR3 is CALSWAGGRADTQYF.

The chain has TRBV3-1 and TRBJ1-2; TCRdb picks TRBD1, but there is no DNA to check that call. In germline, CDR1 is LGHDT, CDR2 YNNKEL (reference sequence). The CDR3 runs to 15 residues. CDR3 in amino acids: CASSLSYTYRSYYHF.

The CDR3 here is CATSTRQGADTQYF. V gene TRBV15 combines with J gene TRBJ2-3; TCRdb lists TRBD1, though no DNA is available to test this call. The CDR3 loop spans 14 amino acids. CDR1 is LNHNV, CDR2 YYDKDF, per germline (reference sequence).

The V gene is TRBV20-1, the J gene TRBJ2-7; TCRdb names TRBD1, which stays unverified in the absence of DNA. The CDR3 covers 12 residues. Germline V gene data show CDR1 as DFQATT and CDR2 as SNEGSKA (reference sequence). The CDR3 loop reads CSVPTGMYEQYF.

The chain employs TRBV5-5 and TRBJ2-7. The CDR3 is made up of 14 amino acids. CDR1 SGHKS and CDR2 YYEKEE come from the germline V gene (reference sequence). The CDR3 spells CASSLLGPHYEQYF.

The chain recombines TRBV5-1 with TRBJ2-3. CDR3 size: 13 residues. Germline CDR1 and CDR2: SGHRS and YFSETQ. CDR3 region: CASSLGGTDTQYF.

The gene calls are TRBV7-3 and TRBJ2-2; the TCRdb D gene call, TRBD2, has no DNA to confirm it. The CDR3 has 16 residues. Germline CDR1 reads SGHTA; CDR2 reads FQGTGA. This CDR3 reads CASSSRGTANTGELFF.

The chain uses TRBV5-1 and TRBJ2-4; the D call of TRBD1 rests on TCRdb alone, since no DNA is present to check it. Germline V gives CDR1 SGHRS, CDR2 YFSETQ. CDR3 length: 16 amino acids. The CDR3 here is CASSLNQGLAKNIQYF. Filled out from reference TRBV5-1 and TRBJ2-4, the complete variable domain reads KAGVTQTPRYLIKTRGQQVTLSCSPISGHRSVSWYQQTPGQGLQFLFEYFSETQRNKGNFPGRFSGRQFSNSRSEMNVSTLELGDSALYLCASSLNQGLAKNIQYFGAGTRLSVL.

This chain connects TRBV20-1 to TRBJ2-7; the TRBD2 assignment by TCRdb is unverifiable without DNA. There are 13 residues in the CDR3. Germline values: CDR1 DFQATT, CDR2 SNEGSKA (reference sequence). This chain's CDR3 is CSAKGLASNEQYF.

This chain connects TRBV4-3 to TRBJ2-1; TCRdb selects TRBD1, and the lack of DNA leaves this call unchecked. Germline CDR1 and CDR2: LGHNA and YSLEER. This CDR3 comprises 14 residues. This CDR3 is CASSQVGTGNEQFF.

The rearrangement joins TRBV29-1 to TRBJ2-7; TCRdb gives TRBD2 as the D gene, but with no DNA this cannot be confirmed. Per germline, CDR1 SQVTM and CDR2 ANQGSEA. The CDR3 length is 13 residues. This CDR3 reads CSVEGGVYDEQYF.

The chain employs TRBV13 and TRBJ1-3. CDR3 size: 14 residues. Per germline, CDR1 PRHDT and CDR2 FYEKMQ (reference sequence). The CDR3 here is CASSLAQPGNTIYF.

The chain is built from TRBV12-3 or TRBV12-4 and TRBJ2-5. This CDR3 is built from 11 residues. This chain's CDR3 is CASSFVETQYF.

The V call is TRBV5-1, the J call TRBJ2-4; TCRdb outputs TRBD1, but without DNA this stays unchecked. Germline values: CDR1 SGHRS, CDR2 YFSETQ. This CDR3 contains 16 residues. CDR3 sequence: CASSLEGGHAENIQYF.

This chain's CDR3 is CAISEGDWAEAFF. This chain links TRBV10-3 with TRBJ1-1; the TRBD1 assignment by TCRdb is unverifiable without DNA. Germline V lookup: CDR1 ENHRY, CDR2 SYGVKD. The length of the CDR3 is 13 residues.

V is TRBV7-2 and J is TRBJ1-5. This CDR3 contains 13 residues. CDR1 is SGHTA, CDR2 FQGNSA, per germline. CDR3 sequence reads: CASSLSPNQPQHF.

This rearrangement joins TRBV20-1 to TRBJ2-3. Germline CDR1 reads DFQATT; CDR2 reads SNEGSKA (reference sequence). The CDR3 has 15 residues. This CDR3 is CSARDLQRSGDTQYF.

The V gene is TRBV5-1, the J gene TRBJ2-3; TCRdb's D call, TRBD1, is unchecked because there is no DNA. The CDR3 runs to 15 residues. The V gene's germline CDR1 is SGHRS and CDR2 YFSETQ. The CDR3: CASSVRDRSTDTQYF.

The chain recombines TRBV30 with TRBJ2-7; TCRdb proposes TRBD1, but this gene call is untestable without DNA. There are 15 residues in the CDR3. Germline V gene lookup returns CDR1 GTSNPN and CDR2 SVGIG (reference sequence). CDR3 amino acids: CAWESLPRPLGEQYF.

This chain joins TRBV10-3 and TRBJ2-7; the TCRdb D gene call, TRBD2, has no DNA to confirm it. From germline, CDR1 is ENHRY and CDR2 SYGVKD. The CDR3 totals 15 residues. CDR3 residues: CAIRAHGWEGYEQYF.

The genes are TRBV5-1 and TRBJ1-6; TCRdb's D call, TRBD1, is unchecked because there is no DNA. The CDR3 has 16 amino acids. Per germline, CDR1 SGHRS and CDR2 YFSETQ. The CDR3 is CASSLEEGGLGSPLHF.

The CDR3 region is CASSIPGPGELFF. This chain joins TRBV5-1 and TRBJ2-2. Germline CDR1 and CDR2: SGHRS and YFSETQ. The CDR3 length is 13 residues.

This chain joins TRBV6-5 and TRBJ1-6. The CDR3 is 14 amino acids. Germline CDR1 is MNHEY and CDR2 is SVGAGI. This CDR3 is CASSYSGLNSPLHF.

This sequence joins TRBV7-6 and TRBJ2-7; TCRdb names TRBD1, which stays unverified in the absence of DNA. Germline V lookup: CDR1 SGHVS, CDR2 FNYEAQ. This CDR3 contains 14 residues. This chain's CDR3 is CASSKTGQAYEQYF.

This chain uses TRBV7-2 with TRBJ1-2; TCRdb lists TRBD1, though no DNA is available to test this call. The CDR3 totals 15 residues. Germline CDR1 reads SGHTA; CDR2 reads FQGNSA. The CDR3 region is CASMQGQEALSGYTF.

The chain combines TRBV11-2 with TRBJ2-7. This CDR3 has 14 residues. In germline, CDR1 is SGHAT, CDR2 FQNNGV. The CDR3 sequence is CASSQEEMSYEQYF.

The chain carries TRBV7-2 and TRBJ2-2; as DNA is missing, the TRBD1 call by TCRdb cannot be tested. The CDR3 is 14 amino acids. CDR1 and CDR2 (germline): SGHTA, FQGNSA. The chain's CDR3 is CARGAGTNTGELFF.